This T cell receptor (beta chain) was obtained from a study of control samples from healthy donors and cancer patients. The CDR3 is 13 residues long. Trimming pared 5 bases from V and 1 base from J, leaving 8 bases between. Germline CDR1 and CDR2: MNHEY and SVGAGI. Sequencing used immunoSEQ multiplex PCR; TCRdb keeps in-frame clones, though not all of them. The sample gives 190,000 or so clones, 90% to 95% of which show up once; more than 1.1% is in the top ten. The clonotype was recovered from a man aged 18-30 years in good health. Sequenced material: blood. V gene TRBV6-5 combines with J gene TRBJ1-1; no definite D call. The CDR3 DNA reads TGTGCCAGCAGTAACCCGGGGAACACTGAAGCTTTCTTT. Protein sequence: CASSNPGNTEAFF.